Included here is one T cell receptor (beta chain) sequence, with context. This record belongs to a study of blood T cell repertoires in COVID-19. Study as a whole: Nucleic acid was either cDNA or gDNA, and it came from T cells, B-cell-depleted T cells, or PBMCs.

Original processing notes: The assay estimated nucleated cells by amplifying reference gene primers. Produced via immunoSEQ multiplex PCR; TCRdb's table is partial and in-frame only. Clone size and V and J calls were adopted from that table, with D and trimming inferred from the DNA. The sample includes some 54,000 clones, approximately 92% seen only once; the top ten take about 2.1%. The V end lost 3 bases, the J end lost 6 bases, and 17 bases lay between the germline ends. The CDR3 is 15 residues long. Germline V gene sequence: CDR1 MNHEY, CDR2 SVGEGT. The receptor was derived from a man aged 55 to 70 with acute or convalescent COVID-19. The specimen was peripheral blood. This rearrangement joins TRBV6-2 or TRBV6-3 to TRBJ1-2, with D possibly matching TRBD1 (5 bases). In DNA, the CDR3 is TGTGCCAGCAGTTATCGAGAATCAGGGTCGGATGGCTACACCTTC. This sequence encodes CASSYRESGSDGYTF.